This entry is about one T cell receptor (beta chain). The antigen is unknown. The source of the sample is a study of identical twins. Overall study findings and caveats: Out-of-frame alpha sequences common to twins exhibited a surplus of low generation probability. The study based its conclusions on cross-sectional statistical analysis and did not follow the same donors.

Germline CDR1 is SGHDT and CDR2 is YYEEEE. The CDR3 is 15 residues long. Trimming removed 0 bases at V and 4 bases at J, with 14 bases between. One entry per CDR3 protein, called by TCRdb with MiXCR from the 5' RACE reads. Found here are about 550,000 distinct CDR3 sequences, 20% to 25% of them singletons; the top ten hold approximately 0.52%. These sequences were also reported in another study, on yellow fever vaccine responses in identical twins. That report notes: Twins showed a vaccine T cell response that reportedly seemed partly convergent, partly personalized.

Material for sequencing was CD4+ T cells sorted from blood. The TCR comes from a woman under 30 in good health. V gene TRBV5-6 combines with J gene TRBJ2-7; D call uncertain. The CDR3 sequence is CASSLGPQLAYEQYF. The CDR3 DNA reads TGTGCCAGCAGCTTGGGTCCCCAGCTGGCATACGAGCAGTACTTC.